The 20 T cell receptor beta chains reported below all come from one sample, sequenced in a study of blood T cell repertoires in COVID-19 (TCRdb year 2020). Libraries came from the immunoSEQ multiplex PCR assay. TCRdb took over this immuneACCESS table, retaining in-frame rearrangements with V and J assigned. Such tables are incomplete; in checked studies, under half of the missing clones stem from an unresolved V gene, and the remainder is unexplained. The sample data list 120,000 to 150,000 clones, and 80% to 90% of these were observed just once. In total, the top ten clones hold under 3.5% of the sample. Sequencing was done on a sample of peripheral blood. The receptors here all came from a woman aged 60-70 years with active COVID-19.

A word on this clone: Other DNA sequences in the sample encode the same CDR3. The chain recombines TRBV3-1 (or the pseudogene TRBV3-2) with TRBJ1-6; 8 bases align to TRBD1. This CDR3 is 14 amino acids long. Germline V gives CDR1 LGHDT, CDR2 YNNKEL (reference sequence). V lost 3 bases to trimming and J lost 9 bases; unmatched junction nucleotides: 4. This chain's CDR3 is CASSHGQGISPLHF. The CDR3 DNA sequence: TGTGCCAGCAGCCACGGACAGGGAATTTCACCCCTCCACTTT.

This chain uses TRBV25-1 with TRBJ2-7, with TRBD1 matching over 7 bases. J lost 6 bases, V lost 8 bases, and 7 bases had no gene match. The CDR3 contains 12 residues. Germline lookup yields CDR1 MGHDK and CDR2 SYGVNS. Here the CDR3 DNA reads TGTGCCAGCCTGGGACAGACGCTCGAGCAGTACTTC. Protein sequence: CASLGQTLEQYF.

The chain links TRBV18 to TRBJ2-3, with D possibly being TRBD1 (5 bases). Germline CDR1 reads KGHSH; CDR2 reads LQKENI. V lost 4 bases and J lost 0, with 14 bases in between. The CDR3 extends over 16 amino acids. The DNA of the CDR3 is TGTGCCAGCTCACTAAGACAGCAGTCCAGCACAGATACGCAGTATTTT. It translates to CASSLRQQSSTDTQYF.

The V call is TRBV28, the J call TRBJ1-3, with D possibly being TRBD1 (5 bases). In germline, CDR1 is MDHEN, CDR2 SYDVKM. Trimming removed 3 bases at V and 0 bases at J, with 12 bases between. This CDR3 is 16 amino acids long. Here the CDR3 DNA reads TGTGCCAGCAGTTTTAGGGGTGGTTCCTCTGGAAACACCATATATTTT. It codes for CASSFRGGSSGNTIYF. The variable domain in full, with the rest retrieved from reference TRBV28 and TRBJ1-3, is DVKVTQSSRYLVKRTGEKVFLECVQDMDHENMFWYRQDPGLGLRLIYFSYDVKMKEKGDIPEGYSVSREKKERFSLILESASTNQTSMYLCASSFRGGSSGNTIYFGEGSWLTVV.

The chain carries TRBV30 and TRBJ1-1; 8 positions agree with TRBD1. The V gene's germline CDR1 is GTSNPN and CDR2 SVGIG (reference sequence). The CDR3 consists of 14 residues. V lost 1 base, J lost 11 bases, and 12 bases stayed unmatched. The CDR3 is CAWSEGTGGEGAFF. In DNA form, the CDR3 reads TGTGCCTGGAGTGAGGGAACAGGGGGGGAAGGGGCTTTCTTT.

The V and J genes are TRBV7-2 and TRBJ2-4, with 7 bases lining up with TRBD2. After removal of 5 bases from V and 3 bases from J, the junction contained 4 bases not matched to a gene. This CDR3 comprises 14 residues. CDR1 is SGHTA and CDR2 is FQGNSA in the germline V gene. In DNA, the CDR3 is TGTGCCAGCAGCCTTAGCGGGTACAAAAACATTCAGTACTTC. It codes for CASSLSGYKNIQYF.

The J gene is TRBJ2-1, the V gene TRBV3-1 (or the pseudogene TRBV3-2), with 8 bases matching TRBD2. This CDR3 is built from 13 residues. Germline V gene sequence: CDR1 LGHDT, CDR2 YNNKEL (reference sequence). J was trimmed by 7 bases and V by 3 bases; bases with no gene match: 2. The CDR3 sequence: CASSQGTRNEQFF. CDR3 nucleotide sequence: TGTGCCAGCAGCCAGGGGACTAGGAATGAGCAGTTCTTC.

The chain carries TRBV4-3 and TRBJ2-7; D possibly corresponds to TRBD1 (6 bases). The germline gives CDR1 LGHNA, CDR2 YSLEER. The V and J ends lost 0 bases and 1 base respectively, with 13 bases between them. The CDR3 extends over 16 amino acids. Here the CDR3 reads CASSQELRQASYEQYF. The CDR3 DNA reads TGCGCCAGCAGCCAAGAACTAAGACAGGCATCCTACGAGCAGTACTTC.

The gene calls are TRBV11-3 and TRBJ2-3; unclear D gene. This CDR3 spans 14 amino acids. Between the trimmed V and J ends, which lost 4 bases and 6 bases, there was a span of 14 bases. Germline V CDR1 and CDR2: SGHNT, YENEEA. CDR3 region: CASSSGSLRDTQYF. The DNA for the CDR3 is TGTGCCAGCAGCTCTGGATCCCTCAGGGATACGCAGTATTTT. Filled out from reference TRBV11-3 and TRBJ2-3, the complete variable domain reads EAGVVQSPRYKIIEKKQPVAFWCNPISGHNTLYWYLQNLGQGPELLIRYENEEAVDDSQLPKDRFSAERLKGVDSTLKIQPAELGDSAVYLCASSSGSLRDTQYFGPGTRLTVL.

The V and J genes are TRBV7-2 and TRBJ2-2; 7 nucleotides agree with TRBD1. The ends lost 6 bases at V and 3 bases at J; junction bases unmatched: 7. There are 15 residues in the CDR3. Germline loops: CDR1 SGHTA, CDR2 FQGNSA. CDR3 bases: TGTGCCAGCAGTCCAGACAGGGCGCACACCGGGGAGCTGTTTTTT. It yields the protein CASSPDRAHTGELFF.

V is TRBV5-4 and J is TRBJ1-1; no definite D call. Germline CDR1 reads SGHNT; CDR2 reads YYREEE (reference sequence). Deletions cut 4 bases from V and 0 bases from J, with 13 bases between. The CDR3 has 15 residues. This chain's CDR3 is CASSPQSGMNTEAFF. DNA for the CDR3: TGTGCCAGCAGCCCACAGAGTGGAATGAACACTGAAGCTTTCTTT.

In the case of this clone: This CDR3 is also generated by other DNA sequences in the sample. The chain joins TRBV5-1 to TRBJ2-3, with 8 positions matching TRBD1. Germline loops: CDR1 SGHRS, CDR2 YFSETQ. Unmatched junction bases numbered 4, after V lost 4 bases and J lost 3 bases. The CDR3 covers 14 residues. The CDR3 loop reads CASSPGTGTDTQYF. CDR3 coding DNA: TGCGCCAGCAGCCCCGGGACAGGAACAGATACGCAGTATTTT.

V and J are TRBV6-5 and TRBJ2-2, with TRBD2 as a possible D gene (5 bases). The V gene lost 6 bases and the J gene lost 5 bases, with 10 bases spanning the gap. Germline CDR1 MNHEY, CDR2 SVGAGI. The CDR3 totals 13 residues. The CDR3 sequence is CASRRDGTGELFF. For the CDR3, the DNA is TGTGCCAGCAGACGGGATGGGACCGGGGAGCTGTTTTTT.

The chain recombines TRBV6-6 with TRBJ2-7, with D possibly being TRBD1 (6 bases). Germline V CDR1 and CDR2: MNHNY, SVGAGI (reference sequence). Trimming stripped 5 bases from V and 3 bases from J, with 17 bases between. CDR3 length: 15 amino acids. This CDR3 reads CASSGREGDLYEQYF. CDR3 nucleotide sequence: TGTGCCAGCAGTGGACGTGAGGGGGACCTCTACGAGCAGTACTTC.

V is TRBV18 and J is TRBJ2-7; D gene unclear. Germline V gives CDR1 KGHSH, CDR2 LQKENI. The CDR3 loop spans 13 amino acids. Trimming took off 3 bases at V and 4 bases at J, with 10 bases between the two ends. CDR3 sequence (DNA): TGTGCCAGCTCACCGCCTGCAGATTACGAGCAGTACTTC. This gives the protein CASSPPADYEQYF.

The V and J genes are TRBV4-2 and TRBJ1-5, with 8 positions matching TRBD1. Looked up from germline, CDR1 is LGHNA and CDR2 is YNFKEQ. The CDR3 loop spans 16 amino acids. The V gene end was trimmed by 3 bases and the J gene end by 2 bases; junction bases not matched to a gene: 6. In nucleotides, the CDR3 is TGTGCCAGCAGCCACAAACAGGGGGGAGGCAATCAGCCCCAGCATTTT. As protein: CASSHKQGGGNQPQHF.

This clone was detected once. The chain joins TRBV15 to TRBJ2-1; 10 nucleotides agree with TRBD2. The trim removed 0 bases at V and 7 bases at J, leaving 3 bases unmatched. The length of the CDR3 is 15 residues. The V gene's germline CDR1 is LNHNV and CDR2 YYDKDF (reference sequence). DNA for the CDR3: TGTGCCACCAGCAGAGAGGGACTAGCGCCGAATGAGCAGTTCTTC. Residues: CATSREGLAPNEQFF.

V is TRBV28 and J is TRBJ2-2; 7 nucleotides line up with TRBD2. Germline V gene sequence: CDR1 MDHEN, CDR2 SYDVKM. V trimming: 4 bases; J trimming: 1 base; junction bases outside the gene matches: 9. This CDR3 contains 17 residues. The CDR3 is CASSSTSDTRNTGELFF. The CDR3 DNA sequence: TGTGCCAGCAGTTCCACTAGCGATACAAGGAACACCGGGGAGCTGTTTTTT. The entire variable domain, with the rest obtained from reference TRBV28 and TRBJ2-2, is as follows: DVKVTQSSRYLVKRTGEKVFLECVQDMDHENMFWYRQDPGLGLRLIYFSYDVKMKEKGDIPEGYSVSREKKERFSLILESASTNQTSMYLCASSSTSDTRNTGELFFGEGSRLTVL.

The chain combines TRBV6-2 or TRBV6-3 with TRBJ2-3; D call uncertain. V lost 4 bases and J lost 7, with 12 bases in between. The CDR3 extends over 13 amino acids. CDR1 and CDR2 (germline): MNHEY, SVGEGT. CDR3: CASSSGPSYTQYF. CDR3 bases: TGTGCCAGCAGTTCAGGCCCGAGTTATACGCAGTATTTT.

The chain carries TRBV24-1 and TRBJ2-1; perhaps TRBD1 as D (5 bases). Between the trimmed V and J ends, which lost 3 bases and 0 bases, there was a span of 20 bases. Germline V gene lookup returns CDR1 KGHDR and CDR2 SFDVKD. The CDR3 consists of 19 residues. CDR3 in amino acids: CATSDVRSDSLSSYNEQFF. The CDR3 nucleotides are TGTGCCACCAGTGATGTACGCTCTGACAGTCTGAGCTCCTACAATGAGCAGTTCTTC.